The rows below give T cell receptor beta chains drawn from one sample of a study of T cell responses to AZD1222 COVID-19 vaccine. Repertoires were generated with immunoSEQ multiplex PCR, while TCRdb's copy carries only in-frame clones and drops some. The sample carries over 100,000 clones, about 90% recorded once. The source material was peripheral blood, sampled on day 0 of AZD1222 vaccination. These TCRs come from an adult in good health. Both conserved end residues are part of each CDR3. A D gene is named only where the DNA matches it firmly. Clone size, where shown, is once, few, many, or a class for clones that have expanded.

v_gene	j_gene	d_gene	abundance	CDR3nt	CDR3aa
TRBV30	TRBJ2-3	.	.	TGTGCCTGGAGCCTTGACCCGGGAGGCACAGATACGCAGTATTTT	CAWSLDPGGTDTQYF
TRBV6-5	TRBJ1-3	.	.	TGTGCCAGCAGTTACGGCGGCGGCCCTGGAAACACCATATATTTT	CASSYGGGPGNTIYF
TRBV6-5	TRBJ1-2	TRBD1	.	TGTGCCAGCAACTTAGGGGGCGGCTACACCTTC	CASNLGGGYTF
TRBV2	TRBJ1-2	.	.	TGTGCCAGCAGTGATGAGGCGAGCTATGGCTACACCTTC	CASSDEASYGYTF
TRBV27	TRBJ1-6	TRBD1	.	TGTGCCAGCAGTTTATTGTCAGGGGGCTCCTATAATTCACCCCTCCACTTT	CASSLLSGGSYNSPLHF
TRBV12-3/TRBV12-4	TRBJ1-1	.	.	TGTGCCAGCAGTTTAGGAGGCCCGATTGAAGCTTTCTTT	CASSLGGPIEAFF
TRBV2	TRBJ1-4	.	.	TGTGCCAGCAGTGCTGGTTTAGCAACTAATGAAAAACTGTTTTTT	CASSAGLATNEKLFF
TRBV11-3	TRBJ2-3	.	.	TGTGCCAGCAGCTTCGGCGGGACTAGCACAGATACGCAGTATTTT	CASSFGGTSTDTQYF
TRBV19	TRBJ1-3	TRBD1	.	TGTGCCAGTAGTACGACAGGGGGCCTTCGTAGTGGAAACACCATATATTTT	CASSTTGGLRSGNTIYF
TRBV27	TRBJ1-1	TRBD1	.	TGTGCCAGCTCGACAGGGATGAACACTGAAGCTTTCTTT	CASSTGMNTEAFF
TRBV27	TRBJ2-1	TRBD1	.	TGTGCCAGCAGCGACACAGCCGGGACAGCCACCCACAATGAGCAGTTCTTC	CASSDTAGTATHNEQFF
TRBV3-1/TRBV3-2	TRBJ1-4	.	.	TGTGCCAGCAGCCAAGATCACGTGGGGTTGGAGGAAAAACTGTTTTTT	CASSQDHVGLEEKLFF
TRBV11-2	TRBJ1-6	TRBD1	.	TGTGCCAGCAGCTTAACGTCAGGGGGTTCACCCCTCCACTTT	CASSLTSGGSPLHF
TRBV7-2	TRBJ2-5	TRBD2	.	TGTGCCAGCAGTCTTAGCGGGAGTTGGGAGACCCAGTACTTC	CASSLSGSWETQYF
TRBV5-1	TRBJ2-1	TRBD2	.	TGCGCCAGCAGCTGGACTAGCGGGAGGGCGAATGAGCAGTTCTTC	CASSWTSGRANEQFF
TRBV24-1	TRBJ2-1	TRBD1	once	TGTGCCACTAGTGACTCCGGACAGGGAAACAATGAGCAGTTCTTC	CATSDSGQGNNEQFF
TRBV9	TRBJ1-4	.	once	TGTGCCAGCAGCGTAGTAGGGGGTGAAAAACTGTTTTTT	CASSVVGGEKLFF
TRBV11-2	TRBJ2-5	TRBD2	.	TGTGCCAGCAGCCAGCTAGGGCTAGCGGAGGGGAGAGAGACCCAGTACTTC	CASSQLGLAEGRETQYF
TRBV4-3	TRBJ1-4	TRBD1	.	TGCGCCAGCAGCCAACCGTCCTTGACAGGGAATAATGAAAAACTGTTTTTT	CASSQPSLTGNNEKLFF
TRBV9	TRBJ1-2	TRBD1	.	TGTGCCAGCAGCAGACCGGACAGGGGAATATATGGCTACACCTTC	CASSRPDRGIYGYTF
TRBV3-1/TRBV3-2	TRBJ1-2	.	.	TGTGCCAGCAGCCCCAGCGCGGCCTATGGCTACACCTTC	CASSPSAAYGYTF
TRBV5-1	TRBJ2-5	.	.	TGCGCCAGCAGAAAGGCGGCGGATCAAGAGACCCAGTACTTC	CASRKAADQETQYF
TRBV27	TRBJ2-7	.	.	TGTGCCAGCAGTTTAACAGGGACCTCCTACGAGCAGTACTTC	CASSLTGTSYEQYF
TRBV6-4	TRBJ1-1	.	.	TGTGCCAGCAGGCTCACAGGGAATAGCGCTGAAGCTTTCTTT	CASRLTGNSAEAFF